This TCR beta chain stems from a study of cytomegalovirus exposure and HLA in healthy donors. Study-wide results and limits: Some TCR beta chains (more than 150 of them) were listed as cytomegalovirus-associated.

The PCR used 60 Vbeta and 13 Jbeta primers. Libraries were prepared by immunoSEQ multiplex PCR; TCRdb keeps only in-frame clonotypes and omits some of them. The data show around 130,000 clones, 85% seen once. As regards this clone: Its specificity is not known.

The receptor was isolated from a woman aged 30 to 39 in good health and CMV-seropositive. Sequenced sample: PBMCs.

The CDR3 sequence: CASSSLGANYGYTF. The CDR3 region has the DNA TGTGCCAGCAGTTCCCTCGGGGCTAACTATGGCTACACCTTC. The chain couples TRBV2 to TRBJ1-2; D is unclear. Trimming took 5 bases from V and 0 from J, leaving 10 bases between them. The CDR3 covers 14 residues. Per the germline V gene, CDR1 is SNHLY and CDR2 is FYNNEI.